This record looks at one TCR beta chain sequence and its context. This sample is drawn from a study of blood T cell repertoires in COVID-19. Libraries were prepared by immunoSEQ multiplex PCR; TCRdb keeps only in-frame clonotypes and omits some of them. This table holds about 440,000 clones, roughly 85% found once. Assignments of participants to cohorts depended upon their own reported clinical history. Trimming at V came to 2 bases and at J to 6 bases, leaving 6 bases not matched to a gene. Germline V gene data show CDR1 as SGHVS and CDR2 as FQNEAQ. The CDR3 consists of 15 residues. Input material: PBMCs or T cells enriched from blood (not recorded which). The chain couples TRBV7-8 to TRBJ2-1; 8 positions match TRBD2. The source of this sequence is a woman between 18 and 29 years old with acute COVID-19. CDR3 in amino acids: CASSLTGRGGNEQFF. DNA of the CDR3: TGTGCCAGCAGCTTAACAGGCCGGGGGGGCAATGAGCAGTTCTTC.